The 10 T cell receptor beta chains below were found in one sample sequenced in a study of CD8 T cells in Susac syndrome. A quantity of about 0.5 to 1 ug RNA underwent reverse transcription using random hexamers. TCRdb recomputed calls from the immunoSEQ multiplex PCR reads with MiXCR, one row per CDR3 protein. The sample lists approximately 220,000 distinct CDR3 sequences, 95% occurring once. Sequenced sample: CD4+ T cells from PBMCs. These receptors were taken from a human donor with multiple sclerosis.

The J gene is TRBJ2-1, the V gene TRBV2; weak D call: TRBD1 (5 bases). Trimming removed 0 bases from V and 10 bases from J, with 10 bases in between. Germline CDR1 and CDR2: SNHLY and FYNNEI. The CDR3 has 13 amino acids. The CDR3 spells CASSEARTREQFF. CDR3 sequence (DNA): TGTGCCAGCAGTGAAGCAAGGACAAGGGAGCAGTTCTTC.

The genes are TRBV10-3 and TRBJ2-3; D gene ambiguous. Trimming stripped 4 bases from V and 0 bases from J, with 8 bases between. Looked up from germline, CDR1 is ENHRY and CDR2 is SYGVKD. The CDR3 spans 14 residues. The CDR3 region is CAISAVSSTDTQYF. CDR3 bases: TGTGCCATCAGTGCCGTTTCTAGCACAGATACGCAGTATTTT.

The V gene is TRBV20-1, the J gene TRBJ2-1, with 9 positions matching TRBD2. Germline loops: CDR1 DFQATT, CDR2 SNEGSKA (reference sequence). With V trimmed by 5 bases and J by 4 bases, 12 bases remained unmatched. The length of the CDR3 is 16 residues. Here the CDR3 reads CSAEIPLAGTYNEQFF. The CDR3 DNA sequence: TGCAGTGCTGAAATCCCTCTAGCGGGGACATACAATGAGCAGTTCTTC.

V gene TRBV7-2 combines with J gene TRBJ2-5; 8 bases fit TRBD2. J lost 5 bases, V lost 3 bases, and 5 bases had no gene match. Germline V lookup: CDR1 SGHTA, CDR2 FQGNSA. The CDR3 runs to 14 residues. CDR3 DNA: TGTGCCAGCAGCTTTAGCGGGGTTGGGGAGACCCAGTACTTC. Protein sequence: CASSFSGVGETQYF.

The chain employs TRBV3-1 and TRBJ2-3; D may be TRBD2 (5 bases). Trimming shortened V by 4 bases and J by 9 bases, and 14 bases separated the two germline ends. The germline V gene has CDR1 LGHDT and CDR2 YNNKEL (reference sequence). The CDR3 is 13 residues long. This chain's CDR3 is CASSPNPGVTQYF. The CDR3 coding sequence is TGTGCCAGCAGCCCTAACCCCGGGGTAACGCAGTATTTT.

The J gene is TRBJ1-2, the V gene TRBV2, with D unresolved. Trimming cost V 6 bases and J 2 bases, with 7 bases left between them. The length of the CDR3 is 12 residues. Germline CDR1 SNHLY, CDR2 FYNNEI. CDR3: CASRPDNYGYTF. For the CDR3, the DNA is TGTGCCAGCAGACCTGACAACTATGGCTACACCTTC. The full variable domain, with the rest looked up from reference TRBV2 and TRBJ1-2, is EPEVTQTPSHQVTQMGQEVILRCVPISNHLYFYWYRQILGQKVEFLVSFYNNEISEKSEIFDDQFSVERPDGSNFTLKIRSTKLEDSAMYFCASRPDNYGYTFGSGTRLTVV.

V usage is TRBV29-1 and J usage is TRBJ2-3, with no clear D. The length of the CDR3 is 12 residues. V lost 5 bases, J lost 5 bases, and 11 bases lay in between. CDR1 is SQVTM, CDR2 ANQGSEA, per germline. CDR3 nucleotide sequence: TGCAGCGTTATGGTGCTCCAAGATACGCAGTATTTT. It encodes CSVMVLQDTQYF.

The chain's CDR3 is CASSLGHTSPLHF. The CDR3, as DNA: TGTGCCAGCAGCCTCGGACACACTTCACCCCTCCACTTT. The chain couples TRBV6-5 to TRBJ1-6, with D tentatively TRBD1 (5 bases). The V and J ends lost 6 bases and 9 bases respectively, with 12 bases between them. The CDR3 runs to 13 residues. Per germline, CDR1 MNHEY and CDR2 SVGAGI.

The chain joins TRBV30 to TRBJ1-1; 8 nucleotides align to TRBD1. The germline CDR1 and CDR2 sequences are GTSNPN and SVGIG (reference sequence). The CDR3 sequence is 14 residues long. The V segment lost 7 bases and the J segment 4 bases; nucleotides outside the gene matches: 11. CDR3 residues: CASLIHRGITEAFF. The CDR3 DNA follows: TGTGCCTCCCTAATCCACAGGGGGATCACTGAAGCTTTCTTT. The full variable domain, with the rest looked up from reference TRBV30 and TRBJ1-1, is SQTIHQWPATLVQPVGSPLSLECTVEGTSNPNLYWYRQAAGRGLQLLFYSVGIGQISSEVPQNLSASRPQDRQFILSSKKLLLSDSGFYLCASLIHRGITEAFFGQGTRLTVV.

A single count supports this clonotype. This chain connects TRBV20-1 to TRBJ2-5; the D is unclear. CDR3 length: 12 amino acids. The germline CDR1 and CDR2 sequences are DFQATT and SNEGSKA (reference sequence). The V and J ends lost 3 bases and 3 bases respectively, with 8 bases between them. The CDR3 region is CSASGQEETQYF. The CDR3 DNA follows: TGCAGTGCTAGTGGGCAAGAAGAGACCCAGTACTTC.